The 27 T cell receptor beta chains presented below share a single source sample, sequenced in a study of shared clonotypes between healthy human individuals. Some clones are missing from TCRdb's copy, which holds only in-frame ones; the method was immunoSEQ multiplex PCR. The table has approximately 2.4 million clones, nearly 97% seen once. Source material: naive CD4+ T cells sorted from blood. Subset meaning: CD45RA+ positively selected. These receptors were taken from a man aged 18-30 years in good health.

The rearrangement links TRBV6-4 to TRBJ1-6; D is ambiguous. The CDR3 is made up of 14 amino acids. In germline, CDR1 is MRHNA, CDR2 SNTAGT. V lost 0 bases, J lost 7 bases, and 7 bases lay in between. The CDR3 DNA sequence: TGTGCCAGCAGTGACTCGATGGGCAATTCACCCCTCCACTTT. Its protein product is CASSDSMGNSPLHF.

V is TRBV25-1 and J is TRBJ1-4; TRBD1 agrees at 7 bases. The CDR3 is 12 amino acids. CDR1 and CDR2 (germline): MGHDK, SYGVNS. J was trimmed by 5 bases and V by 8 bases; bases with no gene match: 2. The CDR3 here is CASRRGNEKLFF. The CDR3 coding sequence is TGTGCCAGCCGCAGGGGGAATGAAAAACTGTTTTTT.

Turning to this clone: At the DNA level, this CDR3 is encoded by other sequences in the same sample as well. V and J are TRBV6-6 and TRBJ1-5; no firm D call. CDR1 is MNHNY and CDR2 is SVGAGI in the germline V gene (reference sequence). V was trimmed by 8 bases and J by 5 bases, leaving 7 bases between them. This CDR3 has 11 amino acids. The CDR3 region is CASSSDQPQHF. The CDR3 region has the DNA TGTGCCAGCTCCTCGGATCAGCCCCAGCATTTT.

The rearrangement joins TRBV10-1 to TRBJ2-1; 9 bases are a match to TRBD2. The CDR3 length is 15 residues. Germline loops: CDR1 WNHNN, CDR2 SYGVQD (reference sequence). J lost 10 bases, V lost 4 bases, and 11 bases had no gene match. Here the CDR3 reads CASSGLAVGGQEQFF. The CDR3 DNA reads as TGCGCCAGCAGTGGACTAGCGGTCGGGGGTCAAGAGCAGTTCTTC.

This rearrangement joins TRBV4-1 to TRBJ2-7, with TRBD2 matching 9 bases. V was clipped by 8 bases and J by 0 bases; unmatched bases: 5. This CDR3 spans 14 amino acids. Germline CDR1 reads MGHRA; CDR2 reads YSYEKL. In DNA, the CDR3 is TGCGCCAGCCGACTAGCGGCCAACTCCTACGAGCAGTACTTC. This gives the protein CASRLAANSYEQYF.

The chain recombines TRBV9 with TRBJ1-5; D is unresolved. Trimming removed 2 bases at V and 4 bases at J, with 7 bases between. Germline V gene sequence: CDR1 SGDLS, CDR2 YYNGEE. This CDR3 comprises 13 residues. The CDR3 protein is CASSVDVNQPQHF. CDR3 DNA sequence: TGTGCCAGCAGCGTTGATGTAAATCAGCCCCAGCATTTT.

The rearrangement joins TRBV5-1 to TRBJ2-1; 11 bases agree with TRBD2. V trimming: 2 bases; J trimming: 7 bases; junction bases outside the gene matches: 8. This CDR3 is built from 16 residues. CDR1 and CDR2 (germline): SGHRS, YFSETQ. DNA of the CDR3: TGCGCCAGCAGCTTACTAGCGGGAGAATATGTTAATGAGCAGTTCTTC. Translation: CASSLLAGEYVNEQFF.

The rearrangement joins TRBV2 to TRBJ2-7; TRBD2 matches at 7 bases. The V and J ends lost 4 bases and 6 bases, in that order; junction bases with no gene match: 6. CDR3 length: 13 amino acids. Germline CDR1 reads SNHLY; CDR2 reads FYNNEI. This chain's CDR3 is CASSVIPGGEQYF. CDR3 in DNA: TGTGCCAGCAGTGTGATCCCGGGAGGCGAGCAGTACTTC.

The CDR3 region has the DNA TGTGCCAGCAGACTTGCCCCGAGCTCCTATAATTCACCCCTCCACTTT. Residues: CASRLAPSSYNSPLHF. The V call is TRBV5-6, the J call TRBJ1-6; D is unclear. Trimming took 5 bases from V and 0 from J, leaving 12 bases between them. This CDR3 has 16 amino acids. Germline V gene lookup returns CDR1 SGHDT and CDR2 YYEEEE.

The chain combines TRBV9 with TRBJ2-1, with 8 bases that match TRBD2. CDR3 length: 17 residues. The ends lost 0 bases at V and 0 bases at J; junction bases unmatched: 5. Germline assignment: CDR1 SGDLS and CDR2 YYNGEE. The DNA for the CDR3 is TGTGCCAGCAGCGTAGCGGGGGGGCCTAGCTCCTACAATGAGCAGTTCTTC. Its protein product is CASSVAGGPSSYNEQFF.

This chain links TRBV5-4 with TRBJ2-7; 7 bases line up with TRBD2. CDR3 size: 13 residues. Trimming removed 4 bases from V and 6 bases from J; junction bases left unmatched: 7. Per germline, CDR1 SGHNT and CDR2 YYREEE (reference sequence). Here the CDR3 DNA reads TGTGCCAGCAGCGACCGGACTAGTCTCGAGCAGTACTTC. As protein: CASSDRTSLEQYF.

This CDR3 reads CAARDSSSGNTIYF. As DNA, the CDR3 is TGTGCCGCCCGCGATAGCTCCTCTGGAAACACCATATATTTT. The rearrangement joins TRBV7-9 to TRBJ1-3; D gene unclear. Trimming removed 11 bases from V and 0 bases from J, with 14 bases in between. Germline CDR1 reads SEHNR; CDR2 reads FQNEAQ (reference sequence). The CDR3 loop spans 14 amino acids.

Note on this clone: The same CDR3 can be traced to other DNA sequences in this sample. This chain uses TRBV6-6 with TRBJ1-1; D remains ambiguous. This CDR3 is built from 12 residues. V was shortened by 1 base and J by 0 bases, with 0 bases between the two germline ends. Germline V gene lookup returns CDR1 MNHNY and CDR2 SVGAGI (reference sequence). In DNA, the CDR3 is TGTGCCAGCAGTTACTTGAACACTGAAGCTTTCTTT. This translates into CASSYLNTEAFF.

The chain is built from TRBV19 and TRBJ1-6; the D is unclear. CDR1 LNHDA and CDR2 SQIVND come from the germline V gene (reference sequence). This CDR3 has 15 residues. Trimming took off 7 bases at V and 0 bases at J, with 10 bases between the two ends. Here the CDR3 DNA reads TGTGCCAGTACGAAAGTGAGCTCCTATAATTCACCCCTCCACTTT. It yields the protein CASTKVSSYNSPLHF.

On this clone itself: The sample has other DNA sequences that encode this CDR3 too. The CDR3 nucleotides read TGTGCCAGCAGTGTAGGATACGAGCAGTACTTC. It codes for CASSVGYEQYF. The gene calls are TRBV25-1 and TRBJ2-7, with D unresolved. The CDR3 runs to 11 residues. Trimming stripped 4 bases from V and 4 bases from J, with 5 bases between. Germline lookup yields CDR1 MGHDK and CDR2 SYGVNS.

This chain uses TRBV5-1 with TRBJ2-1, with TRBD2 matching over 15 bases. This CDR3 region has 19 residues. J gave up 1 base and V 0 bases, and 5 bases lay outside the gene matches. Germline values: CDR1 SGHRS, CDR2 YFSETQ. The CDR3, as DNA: TGCGCCAGCAGCTTGGAGCCGGGGACTAGCGGGAGGTCCTACAATGAGCAGTTCTTC. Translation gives CASSLEPGTSGRSYNEQFF.

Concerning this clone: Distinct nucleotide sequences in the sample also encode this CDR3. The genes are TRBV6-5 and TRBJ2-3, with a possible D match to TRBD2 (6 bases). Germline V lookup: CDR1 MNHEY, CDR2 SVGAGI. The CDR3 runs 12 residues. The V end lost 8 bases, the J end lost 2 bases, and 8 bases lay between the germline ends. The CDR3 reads CASGRTTDTQYF. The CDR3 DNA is TGTGCCAGCGGGAGGACCACAGATACGCAGTATTTT.

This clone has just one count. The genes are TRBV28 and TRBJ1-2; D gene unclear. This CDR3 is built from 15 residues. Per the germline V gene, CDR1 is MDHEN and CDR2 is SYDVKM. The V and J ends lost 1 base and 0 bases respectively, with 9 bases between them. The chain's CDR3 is CASSLFGDPNYGYTF. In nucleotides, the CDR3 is TGTGCCAGCAGTTTATTTGGAGATCCTAACTATGGCTACACCTTC.

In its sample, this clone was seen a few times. The CDR3: CASSQTGADQPQHF. CDR3 bases: TGTGCCAGCAGCCAAACAGGGGCGGATCAGCCCCAGCATTTT. V gene TRBV14 combines with J gene TRBJ1-5, with 7 bases aligning to TRBD1. J was trimmed by 5 bases and V by 2 bases; bases with no gene match: 3. CDR3 length: 14 amino acids. Germline V gene sequence: CDR1 SGHDN, CDR2 FVKESK.

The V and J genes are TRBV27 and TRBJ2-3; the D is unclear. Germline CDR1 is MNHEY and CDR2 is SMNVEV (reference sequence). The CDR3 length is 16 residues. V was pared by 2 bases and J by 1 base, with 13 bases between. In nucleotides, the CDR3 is TGTGCCAGCAGTTTAAGGGCAGGCCTGGGCACAGATACGCAGTATTTT. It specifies CASSLRAGLGTDTQYF.

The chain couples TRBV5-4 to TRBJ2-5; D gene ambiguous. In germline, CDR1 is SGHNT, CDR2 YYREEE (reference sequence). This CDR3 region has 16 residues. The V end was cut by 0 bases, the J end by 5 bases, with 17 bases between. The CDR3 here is CASSLGGPTTGETQYF. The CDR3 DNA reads TGTGCCAGCAGCTTGGGCGGCCCTACAACCGGGGAGACCCAGTACTTC. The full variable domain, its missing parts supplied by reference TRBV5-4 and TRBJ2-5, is ETGVTQSPTHLIKTRGQQVTLRCSSQSGHNTVSWYQQALGQGPQFIFQYYREEENGRGNFPPRFSGLQFPNYSSELNVNALELDDSALYLCASSLGGPTTGETQYFGPGTRLLVL.

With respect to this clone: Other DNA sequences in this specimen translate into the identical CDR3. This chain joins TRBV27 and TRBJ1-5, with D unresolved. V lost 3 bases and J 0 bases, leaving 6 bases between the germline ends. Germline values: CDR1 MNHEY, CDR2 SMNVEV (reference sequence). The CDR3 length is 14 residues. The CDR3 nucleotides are TGTGCCAGCAGTTTTACAGATAGCAATCAGCCCCAGCATTTT. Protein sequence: CASSFTDSNQPQHF.

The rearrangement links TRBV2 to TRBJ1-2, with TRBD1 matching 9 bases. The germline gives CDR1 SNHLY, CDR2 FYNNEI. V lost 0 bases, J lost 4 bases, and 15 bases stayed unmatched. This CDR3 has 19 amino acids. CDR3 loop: CASSEAYGQGNPKTYGYTF. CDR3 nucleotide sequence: TGTGCCAGCAGTGAAGCGTACGGACAGGGGAATCCTAAGACCTATGGCTACACCTTC. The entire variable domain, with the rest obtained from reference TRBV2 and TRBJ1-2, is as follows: EPEVTQTPSHQVTQMGQEVILRCVPISNHLYFYWYRQILGQKVEFLVSFYNNEISEKSEIFDDQFSVERPDGSNFTLKIRSTKLEDSAMYFCASSEAYGQGNPKTYGYTFGSGTRLTVV.

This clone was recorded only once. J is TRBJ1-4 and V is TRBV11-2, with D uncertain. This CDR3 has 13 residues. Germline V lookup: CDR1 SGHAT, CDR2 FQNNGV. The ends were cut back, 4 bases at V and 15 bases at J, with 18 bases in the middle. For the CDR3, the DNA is TGTGCCAGCAGCTGGGAAGCGGGTCTAGAAATGTTTTTT. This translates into CASSWEAGLEMFF. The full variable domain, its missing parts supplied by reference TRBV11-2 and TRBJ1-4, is EAGVAQSPRYKIIEKRQSVAFWCNPISGHATLYWYQQILGQGPKLLIQFQNNGVVDDSQLPKDRFSAERLKGVDSTLKIQPAKLEDSAVYLCASSWEAGLEMFFGSGTQLSVL.

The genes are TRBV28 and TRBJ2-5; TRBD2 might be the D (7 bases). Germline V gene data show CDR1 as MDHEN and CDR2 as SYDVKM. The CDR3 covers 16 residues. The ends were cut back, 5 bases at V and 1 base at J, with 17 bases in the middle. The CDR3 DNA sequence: TGTGCCAGCAGTCTCTCCGGCGGGGGCGGCCAAGAGACCCAGTACTTC. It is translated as CASSLSGGGGQETQYF.

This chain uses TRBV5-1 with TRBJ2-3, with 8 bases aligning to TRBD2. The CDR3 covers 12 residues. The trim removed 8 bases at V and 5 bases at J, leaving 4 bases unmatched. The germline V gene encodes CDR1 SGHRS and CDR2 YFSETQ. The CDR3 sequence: CASTTSGDTQYF. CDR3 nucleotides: TGCGCCAGTACCACTAGCGGAGATACGCAGTATTTT.

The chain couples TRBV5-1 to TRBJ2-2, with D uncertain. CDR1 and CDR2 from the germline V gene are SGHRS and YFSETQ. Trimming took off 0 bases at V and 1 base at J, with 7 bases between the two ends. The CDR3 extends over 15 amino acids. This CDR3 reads CASSLEEMNTGELFF. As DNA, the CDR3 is TGCGCCAGCAGCTTGGAGGAAATGAACACCGGGGAGCTGTTTTTT. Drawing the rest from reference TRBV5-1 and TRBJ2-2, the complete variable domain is KAGVTQTPRYLIKTRGQQVTLSCSPISGHRSVSWYQQTPGQGLQFLFEYFSETQRNKGNFPGRFSGRQFSNSRSEMNVSTLELGDSALYLCASSLEEMNTGELFFGEGSRLTVL.